The 2 T cell receptor beta chains below were found in one sample sequenced in a study of cytomegalovirus exposure and HLA in healthy donors. TCRdb keeps only in-frame clones here, not all; method: immunoSEQ multiplex PCR. The table has under 250,000 clones, roughly 80% seen once. Sequenced: PBMCs. Every receptor here comes from a woman younger than 30 in good health and CMV-seronegative.

CDR3 loop: CASSRRQGEEKLFF. The CDR3 nucleotides read TGTGCCAGCAGCCGAAGACAGGGGGAAGAAAAACTGTTTTTT. The chain couples TRBV7-2 to TRBJ1-4; 9 nucleotides align to TRBD1. The V gene's germline CDR1 is SGHTA and CDR2 FQGNSA. The CDR3 loop spans 14 amino acids. The V gene end was trimmed by 5 bases and the J gene end by 8 bases; junction bases not matched to a gene: 6.

The genes are TRBV15 and TRBJ1-2; 8 positions match TRBD1. The CDR3 is made up of 15 amino acids. CDR1 and CDR2 (germline): LNHNV, YYDKDF (reference sequence). V shed 1 base and J 5 bases; nucleotides not matched to a gene: 6. CDR3 coding DNA: TGTGCCACCAGCAGAGCAATACAGGGGGTATATGGCTACACCTTC. As protein: CATSRAIQGVYGYTF.